Presented here are 5 T cell receptor beta chains from one specimen sequenced in a study of cytotoxic CD8 clonotypes in ibrutinib-treated CLL. Clones were sequenced by immunoSEQ multiplex PCR, and TCRdb holds only the in-frame ones, with some missing. The sample lists about 140,000 clones, more than 85% seen once, with 9.5% to 14% in the top ten. The sequenced sample was PBMCs, obtained after 12 months of ibrutinib treatment. Receptors were obtained from a human donor with chronic lymphocytic leukemia.

This sequence joins TRBV30 and TRBJ1-5; D is unresolved. Germline assignment: CDR1 GTSNPN and CDR2 SVGIG (reference sequence). V was shortened by 2 bases and J by 5 bases, with 10 bases between the two germline ends. The CDR3 consists of 13 residues. The CDR3 sequence is CAWSKGRDQPQHF. CDR3 coding DNA: TGTGCCTGGAGTAAGGGAAGGGATCAGCCCCAGCATTTT.

V is TRBV6-1 and J is TRBJ2-4, with a possible D match to TRBD1 (5 bases). V was cut by 2 bases and J by 6 bases, with 23 bases left in between. Germline V lookup: CDR1 MNHNS, CDR2 SASEGT. This CDR3 comprises 18 residues. The CDR3 protein is CASSERVVGYRSGNIQYF. In nucleotides, the CDR3 is TGTGCCAGCAGTGAAAGGGTGGTTGGTTACAGGTCGGGAAACATTCAGTACTTC.

This clone was seen once. The genes are TRBV11-1 and TRBJ2-7; a weak D match, TRBD1 (5 bases). V lost 5 bases and J lost 0, with 11 bases in between. The CDR3 loop spans 14 amino acids. Germline V gene lookup returns CDR1 SGHAT and CDR2 FQDESV (reference sequence). As DNA, the CDR3 is TGTGCCAGCAGCACCCGACAGCTCTCCTACGAGCAGTACTTC. Its protein is CASSTRQLSYEQYF.

The chain uses TRBV18 and TRBJ2-2; D not resolved. CDR1 is KGHSH, CDR2 LQKENI, per germline. Trimming cost V 3 bases and J 2 bases, with 4 bases left between them. The CDR3 is 13 amino acids. The CDR3 is CASSPRNTGELFF. The CDR3, as DNA: TGTGCCAGCTCACCCAGAAACACCGGGGAGCTGTTTTTT.

The genes are TRBV9 and TRBJ2-3, with 7 bases matching TRBD2. CDR1 is SGDLS and CDR2 is YYNGEE in the germline V gene. Trimming cost V 0 bases and J 4 bases; bases outside gene matches: 11. The length of the CDR3 is 17 residues. The CDR3 protein is CASSVDPSGYPPDTQYF. CDR3 sequence (DNA): TGTGCCAGCAGCGTAGACCCTAGCGGCTACCCCCCAGATACGCAGTATTTT.